This T cell receptor (beta chain) comes out of a study of identical twins listed by TCRdb under 2016. Concerning the study at large: To test whether fetal clonotypes persist, the study used deep sequencing on TCR alpha and beta repertoires from monozygotic twins, unrelated adults of various ages, and cord blood. To rule out contamination, replicate twin experiments were performed at different times with different library preparation protocols.

Only healthy Caucasian donors were included. The twin cohort consisted of three pairs of female monozygotic twins, all aged roughly 18 to 29 years. CD4+ and CD8+ T cell populations were isolated with positive isolation kits from Invitrogen. The library came from 5' RACE. Reads for this sample came from an Illumina HiSeq 2000. Template switching introduced a universal primer binding site; the final cDNA contained a unique molecular identifier, enabling accurate counting of TCR cDNA molecules. Specific primers in the conserved constant-segment region were used to synthesize first-strand cDNA for the TCR alpha and beta chains. Each cDNA library was double barcoded, with a SMART-Mk sample barcode plus Illumina barcodes, to control for contamination. TruSeq adapter sequences and Illumina sample barcodes were added in two successive PCR steps. The Illumina HiSeq platform was used with custom primers to sequence TCR alpha and beta cDNA libraries. As for how the authors treated the data: Raw reads were processed with MiGEC to extract unique molecular identifiers, and MiXCR was used to determine CDR3 positions. For each individual, recombination models were inferred using an EM algorithm with the repgenHMM and IGoR tools. The tcR package in R was used for shared clonotype analysis, with sharing normalized by the product of cloneset sizes. To study raw recombination without the effects of thymic and clonal selection, out-of-frame nonproductive sequences were analyzed. The raw public data were reprocessed by TCRdb itself: fastp quality trimming at Q25, MiXCR clonotype calling, in-frame beta chains only. Rows are unified per CDR3 protein, each entry keeping the most common DNA and genes. TCRdb, not the authors, supplied the V and J calls. Counted in this sample were around 230,000 distinct CDR3 sequences; over 5% of them appeared once. The top ten clonotypes cover approximately 14% of the sample.

Study-wide conclusions, independent of this receptor: Excess twin sharing in beta out-of-frame sequences was weaker because fewer shared sequences lowered the signal-to-noise ratio. Zero-insertion analyses could be partly confounded by invariant T cells such as MAIT and iNKT, although diverse VJ usage argued against such confounding for most clonotypes. Compared with coincidental sharing between unrelated individuals, an excess of low generation-probability sequences was observed among out-of-frame TCR alpha sequences shared between twins. Fewer insertions were carried by abundant cord blood beta clonotypes; a weaker similar trend was observed in young adult naive repertoires, while no such trend was observed in memory repertoires. Recombination models systematically underestimated out-of-frame TCR alpha sharing in monozygotic twins but agreed with sharing between unrelated individuals. Conclusions relied on cross-sectional statistical analysis, since the same donors could not be followed over many years.

This clonotype was seen ten or more times. There is no known antigen for this receptor. No much larger clone exists at a distance of one base, and base qualities are not known. V is clipped by 2 bases and J by 7 bases, and the sequence between their germline boundaries is 15 bases long. The CDR3 numbers 15 residues from cysteine through phenylalanine. This entry keeps only the CDR3 DNA: 45 bases, framed from base 1. The same data also went into a second study, on T cells expressing NK-cell markers. The second study also describes: TCR beta-chain repertoires were profiled in sorted CD3+CD56+NKG2C+, CD3+CD56+NKG2C- and CD3+CD56-NKG2C+ T-cell subsets from about 8 donors. Of the eight sequenced donors, seven were found to be HCMV-seropositive and one was found to be HCMV-seronegative. In several experiments an anti-gammadeltaTCR antibody was added to restrict sorting to alphabetaTCR-expressing T cells. For 5 or 6 donors, the dominant CD3+CD56+NKG2C+ clonotypes were among the top 10 CD8+ clonotypes and accounted for 1.0-7.0% of CD8+ T cells. Those dominant clonotypes were again the most abundant among CD3+CD56-NKG2C+ cells in a few donors, at about 25-60.1%. Whether the expanded NKG2C-expressing T cell clones were specific for HCMV antigens remained unclear. All eight donors whose samples were sequenced were randomly selected healthy volunteers, three of them men and five women. To determine HCMV serostatus, a commercial ELISA kit was used to detect HCMV-specific IgG in serum. MIGEC was used to demultiplex reads and group reads by UMI, and MiTCR was used to assemble and quantify clonotypes. To exclude erroneous sequences, only TCR cDNA sequences supported by at least two reads were retained. The tcR package was used for downstream repertoire analysis, and clonotypes were matched between fractions using CDR3 nucleotide sequence together with V segment. Antigen specificity was annotated against VDJdb with VDJmatch, allowing one amino acid substitution in CDR3.

The sequence joins TRBV12-3 or TRBV12-4 to TRBJ2-1; tentative D gene TRBD2, with 6 bases matching. This receptor was obtained from a woman aged 18-30 years in good health. Sequencing was done on a sample of CD8+ T cells sorted from blood. The CDR3 here reads CASSLKGGIGNEQFF. The sequenced DNA is TGTGCCAGCAGTTTAAAAGGCGGGATAGGAAATGAGCAGTTCTTC.